Following are 14 T cell receptor beta chains from one sample sequenced in a study of beta chain features in type 1 diabetes. Findings and limits, study-wide: A moderate, significant TCRB CDR3 shortening appeared in type 1 diabetes across four CD4+ subsets.

No antigens are known for them. As every portion of the isolated RNA was reverse transcribed, the sequencing read expressed TCRB transcripts. Produced via immunoSEQ multiplex PCR; TCRdb's table is partial and in-frame only. The sample holds over 650,000 clones, around 15% seen once. Input material: naive CD4+ T cells from blood. These receptors originate from a man aged 18 to 29 with type 1 diabetes.

V and J are TRBV6-1 and TRBJ1-2; TRBD1 is a possible D gene (5 bases). Germline CDR1 reads MNHNS; CDR2 reads SASEGT. V was pared by 1 base and J by 2 bases, with 11 bases between. CDR3 length: 15 residues. The CDR3 bases are TGTGCCAGCAGTGAAGGTTCGGCAGGGAACTATGGCTACACCTTC. Protein: CASSEGSAGNYGYTF.

The chain links TRBV7-2 to TRBJ1-2, with TRBD1 identical over 7 bases. This CDR3 has 17 residues. Germline trimming cut 3 bases from V and 4 bases from J; bases unmatched to any gene: 14. CDR1 is SGHTA, CDR2 FQGNSA, per germline. CDR3 protein: CASSFPATGTASYGYTF. The CDR3 nucleotides are TGTGCCAGCAGCTTTCCCGCGACCGGGACAGCTTCCTATGGCTACACCTTC.

V usage is TRBV4-3 and J usage is TRBJ2-2, with TRBD2 matching 12 bases. Per the germline V gene, CDR1 is LGHNA and CDR2 is YSLEER. Trimming at V came to 4 bases and at J to 5 bases, leaving 8 bases not matched to a gene. The CDR3 covers 17 residues. The CDR3: CASSPRLAGGPTGELFF. CDR3 bases: TGCGCCAGCAGCCCTAGGCTAGCGGGGGGGCCTACCGGGGAGCTGTTTTTT.

CDR3 residues: CASSSWQGIPYEQYF. The CDR3, as DNA: TGTGCCAGCAGCTCCTGGCAGGGGATCCCTTACGAGCAGTACTTC. The genes are TRBV5-4 and TRBJ2-7; a weak D match, TRBD1 (6 bases). Germline V gives CDR1 SGHNT, CDR2 YYREEE (reference sequence). This CDR3 is built from 15 residues. Deletions cut 3 bases from V and 4 bases from J, with 17 bases between.

The table lists this clone with a count of one. The chain is built from TRBV30 and TRBJ1-5; D is unresolved. Trimming took off 1 base at V and 0 bases at J, with 7 bases between the two ends. Germline V gene lookup returns CDR1 GTSNPN and CDR2 SVGIG (reference sequence). CDR3 size: 14 residues. CDR3 residues: CAWSGQHSNQPQHF. CDR3 nucleotides: TGTGCCTGGAGTGGACAACATAGCAATCAGCCCCAGCATTTT.

The rearrangement uses TRBV9 and TRBJ2-3, with 8 bases that match TRBD2. The CDR3 spans 15 residues. Unmatched junction bases numbered 7, after V lost 3 bases and J lost 4 bases. The germline gives CDR1 SGDLS, CDR2 YYNGEE. The DNA for the CDR3 is TGTGCCAGCAGCGAGGCTAGCGGGCTGGCAGATACGCAGTATTTT. Its protein product is CASSEASGLADTQYF.

The rearrangement links TRBV2 to TRBJ1-4, with a weak D call TRBD1 (5 bases). CDR1 and CDR2 from the germline V gene are SNHLY and FYNNEI. The CDR3 runs 16 residues. V was clipped by 7 bases and J by 3 bases, with 18 bases between them. The CDR3 protein is CASITAAQQANEKLFF. CDR3 bases: TGTGCCAGCATCACAGCGGCTCAACAGGCTAATGAAAAACTGTTTTTT.

This chain links TRBV11-2 with TRBJ1-1; possibly TRBD1 for D (6 bases). The length of the CDR3 is 14 residues. V was shortened by 5 bases and J by 2 bases, with 12 bases between the two germline ends. CDR1 is SGHAT and CDR2 is FQNNGV in the germline V gene. CDR3: CASSQGGRNTEAFF. CDR3 DNA: TGTGCCAGCAGCCAAGGGGGGCGAAACACTGAAGCTTTCTTT.

In regard to this clone: The sample carries other DNA sequences with the same CDR3. V usage is TRBV9 and J usage is TRBJ2-7; 11 nucleotides line up with TRBD2. Germline CDR1 and CDR2: SGDLS and YYNGEE. The CDR3 consists of 15 residues. The ends lost 2 bases at V and 1 base at J; junction bases unmatched: 2. CDR3 region: CASSVGTSGSYEQYF. Written as DNA, the CDR3 is TGTGCCAGCAGCGTTGGGACTAGCGGATCCTACGAGCAGTACTTC.

Only a few counts were recorded for this clone. The junction differs from germline at one of its ends, possibly a read error. The gene calls are TRBV5-1 and TRBJ1-3; D gene uncertain. Per the germline V gene, CDR1 is SGHRS and CDR2 is YFSETQ. CDR3 size: 14 residues. CDR3 in DNA: TGCGCCAGCAGCGACCGGATCCCTGGGAACACCATATATTTT. Its protein is CASSDRIPGNTIYF.

This clone was recorded a few times. This rearrangement joins TRBV6-5 to TRBJ2-7; a possible D gene is TRBD2 (5 bases). This CDR3 region has 13 residues. V gave up 4 bases and J gave up 4 bases, with 11 bases separating them. Germline V gives CDR1 MNHEY, CDR2 SVGAGI. The CDR3 sequence: CASSSREQYEQYF. The CDR3 DNA follows: TGTGCCAGCAGTTCTCGGGAACAGTACGAGCAGTACTTC.

This clone was found a few times. The chain has TRBV5-1 and TRBJ2-1; TRBD2 matches at 8 bases. This CDR3 has 16 amino acids. Germline values: CDR1 SGHRS, CDR2 YFSETQ. The V gene end was trimmed by 3 bases and the J gene end by 10 bases; junction bases not matched to a gene: 15. The CDR3 is CASSSSPGTGGREQFF. The CDR3 coding sequence is TGCGCCAGCAGCTCAAGCCCCGGGACGGGAGGGCGCGAGCAGTTCTTC. The whole variable domain, filled in from reference TRBV5-1 and TRBJ2-1, reads KAGVTQTPRYLIKTRGQQVTLSCSPISGHRSVSWYQQTPGQGLQFLFEYFSETQRNKGNFPGRFSGRQFSNSRSEMNVSTLELGDSALYLCASSSSPGTGGREQFFGPGTRLTVL.

The chain uses TRBV7-2 and TRBJ2-2, with D uncertain. V was trimmed by 5 bases and J by 4 bases, leaving 17 bases between them. The CDR3 extends over 16 amino acids. Germline V gene sequence: CDR1 SGHTA, CDR2 FQGNSA. The CDR3 sequence: CASSPRSSQSTGELFF. The DNA of the CDR3 is TGTGCCAGCAGCCCGCGGAGTAGTCAAAGCACCGGGGAGCTGTTTTTT.

The chain is built from TRBV10-3 and TRBJ1-2, with D tentatively TRBD1 (5 bases). CDR1 and CDR2 from the germline V gene are ENHRY and SYGVKD. The CDR3 length is 12 residues. Deletions cut 1 base from V and 6 bases from J, with 6 bases between. The DNA of the CDR3 is TGTGCCATCAGTGAGTTAGGGGATGGCTACACCTTC. Protein: CAISELGDGYTF.